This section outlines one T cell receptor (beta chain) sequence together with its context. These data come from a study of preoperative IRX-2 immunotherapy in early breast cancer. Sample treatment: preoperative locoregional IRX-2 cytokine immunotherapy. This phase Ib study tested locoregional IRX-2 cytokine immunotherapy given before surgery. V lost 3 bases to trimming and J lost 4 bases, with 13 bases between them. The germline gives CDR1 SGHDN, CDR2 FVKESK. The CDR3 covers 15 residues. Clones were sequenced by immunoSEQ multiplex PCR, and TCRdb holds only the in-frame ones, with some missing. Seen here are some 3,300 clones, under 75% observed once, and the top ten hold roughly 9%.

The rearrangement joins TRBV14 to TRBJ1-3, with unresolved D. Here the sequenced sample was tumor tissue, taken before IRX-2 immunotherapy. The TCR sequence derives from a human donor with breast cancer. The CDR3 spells CASSHGDTLGNTIYF. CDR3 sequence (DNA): TGTGCCAGCAGCCACGGAGACACGTTAGGAAACACCATATATTTT.